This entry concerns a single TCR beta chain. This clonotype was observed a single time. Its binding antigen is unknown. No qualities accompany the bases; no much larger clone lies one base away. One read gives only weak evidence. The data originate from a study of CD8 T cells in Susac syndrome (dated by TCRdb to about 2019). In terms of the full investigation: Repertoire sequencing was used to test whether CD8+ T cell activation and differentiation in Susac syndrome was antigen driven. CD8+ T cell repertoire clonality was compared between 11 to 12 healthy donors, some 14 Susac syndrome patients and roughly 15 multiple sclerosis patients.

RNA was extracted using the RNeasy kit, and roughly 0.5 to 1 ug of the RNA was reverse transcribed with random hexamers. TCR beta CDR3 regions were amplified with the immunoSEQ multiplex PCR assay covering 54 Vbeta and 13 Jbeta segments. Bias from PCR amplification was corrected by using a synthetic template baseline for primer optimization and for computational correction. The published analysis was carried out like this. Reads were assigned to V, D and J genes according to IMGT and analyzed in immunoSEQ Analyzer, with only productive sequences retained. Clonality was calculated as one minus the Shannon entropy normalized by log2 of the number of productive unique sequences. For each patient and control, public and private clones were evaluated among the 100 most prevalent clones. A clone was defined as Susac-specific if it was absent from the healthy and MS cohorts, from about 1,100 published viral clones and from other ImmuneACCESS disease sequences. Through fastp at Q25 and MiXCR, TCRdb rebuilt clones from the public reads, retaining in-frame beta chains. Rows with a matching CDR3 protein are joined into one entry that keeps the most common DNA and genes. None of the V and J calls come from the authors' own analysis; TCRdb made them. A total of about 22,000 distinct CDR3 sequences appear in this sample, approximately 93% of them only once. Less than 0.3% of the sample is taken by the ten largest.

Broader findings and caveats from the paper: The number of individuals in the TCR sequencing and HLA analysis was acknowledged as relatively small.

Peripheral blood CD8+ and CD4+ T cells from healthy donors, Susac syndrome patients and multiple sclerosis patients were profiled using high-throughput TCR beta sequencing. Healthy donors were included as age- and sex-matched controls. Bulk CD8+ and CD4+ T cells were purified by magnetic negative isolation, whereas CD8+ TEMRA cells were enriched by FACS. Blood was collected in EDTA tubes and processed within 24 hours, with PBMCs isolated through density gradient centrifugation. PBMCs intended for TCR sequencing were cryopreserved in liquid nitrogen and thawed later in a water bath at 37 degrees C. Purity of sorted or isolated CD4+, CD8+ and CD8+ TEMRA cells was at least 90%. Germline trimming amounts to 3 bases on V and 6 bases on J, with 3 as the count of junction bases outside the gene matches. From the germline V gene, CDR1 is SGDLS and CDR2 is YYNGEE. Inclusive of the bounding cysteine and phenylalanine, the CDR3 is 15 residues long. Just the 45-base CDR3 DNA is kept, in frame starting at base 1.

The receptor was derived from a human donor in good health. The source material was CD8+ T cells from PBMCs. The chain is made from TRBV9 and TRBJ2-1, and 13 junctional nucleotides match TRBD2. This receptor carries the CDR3 CASSATSGGANEQFF. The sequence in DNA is TGTGCCAGCAGCGCAACTAGCGGGGGGGCCAATGAGCAGTTCTTC.